The present TCR beta chain was sequenced within a study of shared clonotypes between healthy human individuals. Study summary: Per donor, three plates held CD4 naive cells, three held CD4 memory, two held CD8 naive and one held CD8 memory. Whole-study findings and limits: Richness estimates generally favored naive over memory subsets.

Comments on this clone: Antigen specificity is unknown.

Several immunoSEQ plates received, in even portions, the genomic DNA of each subset. Using immunoSEQ multiplex PCR, the repertoire was profiled, and TCRdb retains in-frame clones only, with some absent. Of 2 million to 2.5 million clones in the sample, approximately 94% were seen once. Each sample came from a Caucasian adult donor living in Nashville, Tennessee. The TCR originated in a man between 18 and 35 years old in good health. The specimen was naive CD4+ T cells sorted from blood. This sample's subset: CD45RA+ positively selected.

This CDR3 reads CATSSATGKADGYTF. For the CDR3, the DNA is TGTGCCACCAGCAGCGCGACAGGGAAAGCGGATGGCTACACCTTC. The rearrangement uses TRBV15 and TRBJ1-2, with 7 positions matching TRBD1. CDR1 is LNHNV and CDR2 is YYDKDF in the germline V gene (reference sequence). The V gene end was trimmed by 3 bases and the J gene end by 6 bases; junction bases not matched to a gene: 10. The CDR3 length is 15 residues. Variable domain in full (rest from reference TRBV15 and TRBJ1-2): DAMVIQNPRYQVTQFGKPVTLSCSQTLNHNVMYWYQQKSSQAPKLLFHYYDKDFNNEADTPDNFQSRRPNTSFCFLDIRSPGLGDTAMYLCATSSATGKADGYTFGSGTRLTVV.